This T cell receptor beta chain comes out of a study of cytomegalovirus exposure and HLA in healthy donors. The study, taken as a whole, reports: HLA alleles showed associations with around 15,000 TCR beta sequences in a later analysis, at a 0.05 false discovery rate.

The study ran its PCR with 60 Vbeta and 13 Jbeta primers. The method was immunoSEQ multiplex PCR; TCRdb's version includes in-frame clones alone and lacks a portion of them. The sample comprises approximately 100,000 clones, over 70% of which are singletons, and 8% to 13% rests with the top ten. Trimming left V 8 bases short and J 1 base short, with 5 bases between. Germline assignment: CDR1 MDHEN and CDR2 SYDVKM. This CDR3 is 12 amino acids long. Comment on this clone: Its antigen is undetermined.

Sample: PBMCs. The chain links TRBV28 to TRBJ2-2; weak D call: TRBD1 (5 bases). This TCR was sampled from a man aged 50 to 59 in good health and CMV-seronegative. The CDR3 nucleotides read TGTGCCAGCCAGGGGAACACCGGGGAGCTGTTTTTT. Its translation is CASQGNTGELFF.